This is a list of T cell receptor beta chains from one sample in a study of vaccination effects on CD4 cells after COVID-19. Their antigen targets remain unknown. Data came from immunoSEQ multiplex PCR; TCRdb stores just in-frame clones and leaves some out. The sample contains 30,000 to 40,000 clones, about three quarters of which appear only once. Source: CD4+ T cells from PBMCs cultured with HCoV-OC43 spike peptides, taken before COVID-19 vaccination. The source is a human donor who received a COVID-19 vaccine. CDR3s include the opening cysteine and the closing phenylalanine or tryptophan. The D gene is left open where the match is weak. For some rows the clone size is stated as once, few or many, or as a class when expanded; others skip it.

j_gene: TRBJ1-6
d_gene: .
len: 14
v_gene: TRBV27
abundance: .
CDR3nt: TGTGCCAGCAGTTTTGGACCGGGGGGTGTGCCCCTCCACTTT
CDR3aa: CASSFGPGGVPLHF

j_gene: TRBJ2-3
d_gene: TRBD2
len: 14
v_gene: TRBV29-1
abundance: .
CDR3nt: TGCAGCGCCATAGCGGGGGGGCGCACAGATACGCAGTATTTT
CDR3aa: CSAIAGGRTDTQYF

j_gene: TRBJ1-2
d_gene: TRBD1
len: 14
v_gene: TRBV9
abundance: .
CDR3nt: TGTGCCAGCAGCACCCGGACAGGCCCCTATGGCTACACCTTC
CDR3aa: CASSTRTGPYGYTF

j_gene: TRBJ2-2
d_gene: .
len: 14
v_gene: TRBV7-3
abundance: .
CDR3nt: TGTGCCAGCAGCTTACAGAGGAACACCGGGGAGCTGTTTTTT
CDR3aa: CASSLQRNTGELFF

j_gene: TRBJ2-3
d_gene: .
len: 14
v_gene: TRBV28
abundance: .
CDR3nt: TGTGCCAGCAGTTTTCAGGGGTTCACAGATACGCAGTATTTT
CDR3aa: CASSFQGFTDTQYF

j_gene: TRBJ2-2
d_gene: TRBD2
len: 17
v_gene: TRBV27
abundance: .
CDR3nt: TGTGCCAGCAGTTTATTAGCGGGGGGGCCGCACACCGGGGAGCTGTTTTTT
CDR3aa: CASSLLAGGPHTGELFF

j_gene: TRBJ2-5
d_gene: .
len: 14
v_gene: TRBV10-3
abundance: .
CDR3nt: TGTGCCATCAGTGACATTTGGGCCCGGGAGACCCAGTACTTC
CDR3aa: CAISDIWARETQYF

j_gene: TRBJ1-4
d_gene: .
len: 14
v_gene: TRBV6-5
abundance: .
CDR3nt: TGTGCCAGCAGCCGAGGCGCAACTAATGAAAAACTGTTTTTT
CDR3aa: CASSRGATNEKLFF

j_gene: TRBJ2-1
d_gene: TRBD1
len: 16
v_gene: TRBV18
abundance: .
CDR3nt: TGTGCCAGCTCACCCCGCCAGGGGGACTCCTACAATGAGCAGTTCTTC
CDR3aa: CASSPRQGDSYNEQFF

j_gene: TRBJ2-3
d_gene: TRBD2
len: 14
v_gene: TRBV2
abundance: .
CDR3nt: TGTGCCAGCAACCCTAGCGGGAGTATAGATACGCAGTATTTT
CDR3aa: CASNPSGSIDTQYF

j_gene: TRBJ1-5
d_gene: .
len: 13
v_gene: TRBV18
abundance: .
CDR3nt: TGTGCCAGCTCACAGTCTGGCAATCAGCCCCAGCATTTT
CDR3aa: CASSQSGNQPQHF

j_gene: TRBJ1-2
d_gene: .
len: 14
v_gene: TRBV18
abundance: .
CDR3nt: TGTGCCAGCTCACCATCCGGACCCAACTATGGCTACACCTTC
CDR3aa: CASSPSGPNYGYTF

j_gene: TRBJ1-1
d_gene: TRBD1
len: 14
v_gene: TRBV3-1/TRBV3-2
abundance: few
CDR3nt: TGTGCCAGCAGCCTAAACAGGGGGCTTACTGAAGCTTTCTTT
CDR3aa: CASSLNRGLTEAFF

j_gene: TRBJ2-7
d_gene: .
len: 15
v_gene: TRBV21-1
abundance: once
CDR3nt: TGTGCCAGCAGCAACGGGGCAGGGGTCGTCGACGAGCAGTACTTC
CDR3aa: CASSNGAGVVDEQYF

j_gene: TRBJ1-4
d_gene: .
len: 14
v_gene: TRBV27
abundance: .
CDR3nt: TGTGCCAGCAGTTCTCAGGGAATTAATGAAAAACTGTTTTTT
CDR3aa: CASSSQGINEKLFF

j_gene: TRBJ2-4
d_gene: .
len: 12
v_gene: TRBV3-1/TRBV3-2
abundance: .
CDR3nt: TGTGCCAGCAGCCAAGAAAGAGGAATTCAGTACTTC
CDR3aa: CASSQERGIQYF

j_gene: TRBJ1-2
d_gene: .
len: 10
v_gene: TRBV20-1
abundance: .
CDR3nt: TGCAGTGCTAGGCCAGATGGCTACACCTTC
CDR3aa: CSARPDGYTF

j_gene: TRBJ1-2
d_gene: TRBD1
len: 13
v_gene: TRBV12-3/TRBV12-4
abundance: .
CDR3nt: TGTGCCAGCATCGCACAGGGGGCGCATGGCTACACCTTC
CDR3aa: CASIAQGAHGYTF

j_gene: TRBJ2-5
d_gene: .
len: 13
v_gene: TRBV3-1/TRBV3-2
abundance: .
CDR3nt: TGTGCCAGCAGCCAGGCCCCTCAAGAGACCCAGTACTTC
CDR3aa: CASSQAPQETQYF

j_gene: TRBJ1-1
d_gene: TRBD1
len: 15
v_gene: TRBV6-2/TRBV6-3
abundance: .
CDR3nt: TGTGCCAGCAGTTTCCCGGACAGGTCGGGCACTGAAGCTTTCTTT
CDR3aa: CASSFPDRSGTEAFF

j_gene: TRBJ1-6
d_gene: .
len: 16
v_gene: TRBV11-2
abundance: .
CDR3nt: TGTGCCAGCAGCCTAATGGTCGGACGACGGAATTCACCCCTCCACTTT
CDR3aa: CASSLMVGRRNSPLHF

j_gene: TRBJ2-7
d_gene: .
len: 13
v_gene: TRBV25-1
abundance: .
CDR3nt: TGTGCCAGCAGGGCTACCGGGGTTAGCGAGCAGTACTTC
CDR3aa: CASRATGVSEQYF

j_gene: TRBJ2-1
d_gene: TRBD1
len: 13
v_gene: TRBV29-1
abundance: few
CDR3nt: TGCAGCGTTCGACAGGGGCCATACAATGAGCAGTTCTTC
CDR3aa: CSVRQGPYNEQFF

j_gene: TRBJ2-1
d_gene: TRBD2
len: 15
v_gene: TRBV3-1/TRBV3-2
abundance: .
CDR3nt: TGTGCCAGCAGCCGCCCAGTAGCGGGGGGAAATGAGCAGTTCTTC
CDR3aa: CASSRPVAGGNEQFF

j_gene: TRBJ1-5
d_gene: .
len: 16
v_gene: TRBV28
abundance: once
CDR3nt: TGTGCCAGCAGTACAGGGAAAGGTGGGCAAAATAGGCCCCAGCATTTT
CDR3aa: CASSTGKGGQNRPQHF

j_gene: TRBJ2-1
d_gene: TRBD2
len: 15
v_gene: TRBV6-6
abundance: .
CDR3nt: TGTGCCAGCAGTGAGCCGGGACTAGCGGGAGATGAGCAGTTCTTC
CDR3aa: CASSEPGLAGDEQFF

j_gene: TRBJ2-7
d_gene: .
len: 16
v_gene: TRBV20-1
abundance: few
CDR3nt: TGCAGTGCTAGTGGCATCGGGCTATCGAGCTCCTACGAGCAGTACTTC
CDR3aa: CSASGIGLSSSYEQYF

j_gene: TRBJ1-2
d_gene: .
len: 13
v_gene: TRBV5-1
abundance: few
CDR3nt: TGCGCCAGCAGCTTGGCCCAGGGGAATGGCTACACCTTC
CDR3aa: CASSLAQGNGYTF

j_gene: TRBJ2-1
d_gene: .
len: 14
v_gene: TRBV6-1
abundance: .
CDR3nt: TGTGCCAGCAGTGAAGTAACGGGATTGGCTGAGCAGTTCTTC
CDR3aa: CASSEVTGLAEQFF

j_gene: TRBJ1-6
d_gene: .
len: 15
v_gene: TRBV7-6
abundance: .
CDR3nt: TGTGCCAGCAGCTCCCAGAATGGGGGTAATTCACCCCTCCACTTT
CDR3aa: CASSSQNGGNSPLHF

j_gene: TRBJ2-7
d_gene: .
len: 12
v_gene: TRBV5-1
abundance: .
CDR3nt: TGCGCCAGCAGCCCCGAATCCTACGAGCAGTACTTC
CDR3aa: CASSPESYEQYF

j_gene: TRBJ2-2
d_gene: .
len: 14
v_gene: TRBV29-1
abundance: few
CDR3nt: TGCAGCGTAGGCGGAGGAGAGGACACCGGGGAGCTGTTTTTT
CDR3aa: CSVGGGEDTGELFF

j_gene: TRBJ1-1
d_gene: .
len: 14
v_gene: TRBV11-3
abundance: .
CDR3nt: TGTGCCAGCAGCCCCGGGGGCCTGAACACTGAAGCTTTCTTT
CDR3aa: CASSPGGLNTEAFF

j_gene: TRBJ1-4
d_gene: TRBD1
len: 14
v_gene: TRBV2
abundance: .
CDR3nt: TGTGCCAGCAGAGGACAGGGGGGGAATGAAAAACTGTTTTTT
CDR3aa: CASRGQGGNEKLFF

j_gene: TRBJ2-2
d_gene: .
len: 12
v_gene: TRBV5-4
abundance: few
CDR3nt: TGTGCCAGCAGCTTGGACGGGGGGGAGCTGTTTTTT
CDR3aa: CASSLDGGELFF

j_gene: TRBJ1-2
d_gene: TRBD1
len: 16
v_gene: TRBV7-9
abundance: once
CDR3nt: TGTGCCAGCAGCCCCCCCGGGACAGACTCGATCTATGGCTACACCTTC
CDR3aa: CASSPPGTDSIYGYTF

j_gene: TRBJ2-3
d_gene: .
len: 15
v_gene: TRBV29-1
abundance: .
CDR3nt: TGCAGCGTTGCGGGTCGCAGTACCAGCACAGATACGCAGTATTTT
CDR3aa: CSVAGRSTSTDTQYF

j_gene: TRBJ2-7
d_gene: .
len: 14
v_gene: TRBV28
abundance: .
CDR3nt: TGTGCCAGCAGTAAACGTAGGGCCATCTACGAGCAGTACTTC
CDR3aa: CASSKRRAIYEQYF

j_gene: TRBJ1-1
d_gene: .
len: 12
v_gene: TRBV10-3
abundance: .
CDR3nt: TGTGCCATCAGTTCATACAGGGACGAAGCTTTCTTT
CDR3aa: CAISSYRDEAFF

j_gene: TRBJ2-7
d_gene: .
len: 11
v_gene: TRBV9
abundance: .
CDR3nt: TGTGCCAGCAGCTTAACCTACGAGCAGTACTTC
CDR3aa: CASSLTYEQYF

j_gene: TRBJ2-2
d_gene: .
len: 19
v_gene: TRBV19
abundance: .
CDR3nt: TGTGCCAGTACGACTCACAGACTGACTAATATGCGACTCACCGGGGAGCTGTTTTTT
CDR3aa: CASTTHRLTNMRLTGELFF

j_gene: TRBJ2-7
d_gene: .
len: 13
v_gene: TRBV29-1
abundance: .
CDR3nt: TGCAGCGTTGATACGGGCAGCATCTACGAGCAGTACTTC
CDR3aa: CSVDTGSIYEQYF

j_gene: TRBJ1-1
d_gene: .
len: 11
v_gene: TRBV10-3
abundance: once
CDR3nt: TGTGCCATCAGCGCGGGGACTGAAGCTTTCTTT
CDR3aa: CAISAGTEAFF

j_gene: TRBJ2-7
d_gene: .
len: 14
v_gene: TRBV27
abundance: few
CDR3nt: TGTGCCAGCAGTCCGGACTATCTTAGGGGAGAGCAGTACTTC
CDR3aa: CASSPDYLRGEQYF

j_gene: TRBJ2-5
d_gene: .
len: 14
v_gene: TRBV3-1/TRBV3-2
abundance: .
CDR3nt: TGTGCCAGCAGCCCGGAGTTAAGGGGAGAGACCCAGTACTTC
CDR3aa: CASSPELRGETQYF

j_gene: TRBJ2-5
d_gene: .
len: 15
v_gene: TRBV7-7
abundance: few
CDR3nt: TGTGCTAGCAGCAGCGGACGCATTTGGCAAGAGACCCAGTACTTC
CDR3aa: CASSSGRIWQETQYF

j_gene: TRBJ1-1
d_gene: .
len: 12
v_gene: TRBV3-1/TRBV3-2
abundance: .
CDR3nt: TGTGCCAGCAGCCAAGAACGGGGGGAAGCTTTCTTT
CDR3aa: CASSQERGEAFF

j_gene: TRBJ1-2
d_gene: TRBD1
len: 13
v_gene: TRBV11-2
abundance: .
CDR3nt: TGTGCCAGCAGCCCGGACAGGAACTATGGCTACACCTTC
CDR3aa: CASSPDRNYGYTF

j_gene: TRBJ2-5
d_gene: .
len: 13
v_gene: TRBV18
abundance: .
CDR3nt: TGTGCCAGCTCACCCGGGGTCCCCGAGACCCAGTACTTC
CDR3aa: CASSPGVPETQYF

j_gene: TRBJ1-5
d_gene: .
len: 14
v_gene: TRBV19
abundance: medium-sized
CDR3nt: TGTGCCAGTAGGAGAGCAGGGGATGGGCAGCCCCAGCATTTT
CDR3aa: CASRRAGDGQPQHF

j_gene: TRBJ1-2
d_gene: TRBD1
len: 13
v_gene: TRBV30
abundance: .
CDR3nt: TGTGCCTTGGGACAGATCCAAGTATGGGGCTACACCTTC
CDR3aa: CALGQIQVWGYTF

j_gene: TRBJ2-1
d_gene: TRBD2
len: 15
v_gene: TRBV27
abundance: .
CDR3nt: TGTGCCAGCAGCTTAAAGCGGGGGCCATACAATGAGCAGTTCTTC
CDR3aa: CASSLKRGPYNEQFF

j_gene: TRBJ2-3
d_gene: .
len: 14
v_gene: TRBV29-1
abundance: .
CDR3nt: TGCAGCGTTACCCCGACGGCCAGGGCAGATACGCAGTATTTT
CDR3aa: CSVTPTARADTQYF

j_gene: TRBJ1-5
d_gene: .
len: 16
v_gene: TRBV5-5
abundance: .
CDR3nt: TGTGCCAGCAGCTCTGCAGGTGGTCATAGCAATCAGCCCCAGCATTTT
CDR3aa: CASSSAGGHSNQPQHF

j_gene: TRBJ2-1
d_gene: TRBD2
len: 14
v_gene: TRBV29-1
abundance: many
CDR3nt: TGCAGCGTTTATCAGCGGGAGCTGGGGAATGAGCAGTTCTTC
CDR3aa: CSVYQRELGNEQFF

j_gene: TRBJ2-7
d_gene: TRBD2
len: 18
v_gene: TRBV4-1
abundance: few
CDR3nt: TGCGCCAGCAGCCAGGGGGGACTAGCGGGAGATGGGCGGCACGAGCAGTACTTC
CDR3aa: CASSQGGLAGDGRHEQYF

j_gene: TRBJ1-1
d_gene: .
len: 14
v_gene: TRBV3-1/TRBV3-2
abundance: .
CDR3nt: TGTGCCAGCAGCCAGGTCGGTGGGAACACTGAAGCTTTCTTT
CDR3aa: CASSQVGGNTEAFF

j_gene: TRBJ2-3
d_gene: .
len: 17
v_gene: TRBV4-1
abundance: .
CDR3nt: TGCGCCAGCAGCCAAGGGGGGGTAGCGGCCTTCACAGATACGCAGTATTTT
CDR3aa: CASSQGGVAAFTDTQYF

j_gene: TRBJ1-6
d_gene: .
len: 13
v_gene: TRBV3-1/TRBV3-2
abundance: few
CDR3nt: TGTGCCGTCCGTCTGGGGGATAATTCACCCCTCCACTTT
CDR3aa: CAVRLGDNSPLHF